This TCR beta chain was identified during a study of cytomegalovirus exposure and HLA in healthy donors. On the study more broadly: Genotyping showed roughly 81% of some 400 donors falling in the Caucasian-associated ancestry cluster.

The PCR had 60 Vbeta and 13 Jbeta primers. TCRdb keeps only in-frame clones here, not all; method: immunoSEQ multiplex PCR. The sample yields 55,000 to 75,000 clones, almost 70% seen once. This CDR3 is 15 amino acids long. V lost 1 base, J lost 4 bases, and 5 bases stayed unmatched. The germline V gene encodes CDR1 SGHTA and CDR2 FQGNSA. The clonotype comes from a middle-aged man in good health and CMV-seropositive. The chain joins TRBV7-2 to TRBJ2-7; 9 bases line up with TRBD1. Sequenced material: PBMCs. CDR3 sequence (DNA): TGTGCCAGCAGCTTAGATACAGGGGGCGTTTACGAGCAGTACTTC. As protein: CASSLDTGGVYEQYF. Filled out from reference TRBV7-2 and TRBJ2-7, the complete variable domain reads GAGVSQSPSNKVTEKGKDVELRCDPISGHTALYWYRQSLGQGLEFLIYFQGNSAPDKSGLPSDRFSAERTGGSVSTLTIQRTQQEDSAVYLCASSLDTGGVYEQYFGPGTRLTVT.